Given below is one TCR beta chain in context. The PCR contained 60 Vbeta and 13 Jbeta primers. Assay used: immunoSEQ multiplex PCR; TCRdb lists only in-frame clones, some missing. Among 150,000 to 200,000 clones listed, about three quarters were seen once. This record belongs to a study of cytomegalovirus exposure and HLA in healthy donors. The germline V gene has CDR1 LNHNV and CDR2 YYDKDF (reference sequence). The CDR3 has 17 amino acids. V was clipped by 2 bases and J by 3 bases, with 19 bases between them. Material: PBMCs. This TCR derives from a man aged 35-49 years in good health and CMV-seronegative. V and J are TRBV15 and TRBJ1-2; D is uncertain. The CDR3 nucleotides are TGTGCCACCAGCAGAACCACCGGGTACCCTCGGGACTATGGCTACACCTTC. This sequence encodes CATSRTTGYPRDYGYTF.